This T cell receptor beta chain was sequenced for a study of monozygotic twins with inflammatory bowel disease. The germline gives CDR1 SGHTA, CDR2 FQGTGA. CDR3 length: 15 amino acids. TCRdb reprocessed the 5' RACE reads; each CDR3 protein has one entry and no DNA is given. Seen in this sample are 350,000 to 400,000 distinct CDR3 sequences; the ten most common clones hold approximately 2.4%. V is TRBV7-3 and J is TRBJ1-2; the TCRdb D gene call, TRBD1, has no DNA to confirm it. The specimen sequenced was blood. The TCR comes from a human donor with ulcerative colitis or Crohn's disease, or a healthy co-twin of an affected twin (not recorded which). The CDR3 protein is CASSRSTTGAGLIYF. The entire variable domain, with the rest obtained from reference TRBV7-3 and TRBJ1-2, is as follows: GAGVSQTPSNKVTEKGKYVELRCDPISGHTALYWYRQSLGQGPEFLIYFQGTGAADDSGLPNDRFFAVRPEGSVSTLKIQRTERGDSAVYLCASSRSTTGAGLIYFGSGTRLTVV.